Below, 23 T cell receptor beta chains from the same sample are listed, as sequenced in a study of blood T cell repertoires in COVID-19 (dated by TCRdb to the early 2020s). Libraries were built with the immunoSEQ multiplex PCR assay. Sourced from immuneACCESS, this table was stored by TCRdb with only in-frame sequences that have V and J called. A share of the clones is absent; for the studies checked, an unresolved V gene accounts for under half, and the remainder has no known explanation. In all, the sample holds approximately 400,000 clones, and approximately 89% of those were seen once. The ten largest clonotypes hold 1.3% of the sample. Source material: PBMCs or T cells enriched from blood (not recorded which). These receptors all stem from a man younger than 40 who had recovered from COVID-19.

This chain links TRBV5-6 with TRBJ2-1, with 9 bases that match TRBD1. The V and J ends lost 4 bases and 3 bases, in that order; junction bases with no gene match: 5. Per germline, CDR1 SGHDT and CDR2 YYEEEE. The CDR3 contains 15 residues. The CDR3 is CASSPGQGSYNEQFF. As DNA, the CDR3 is TGTGCCAGCAGCCCCGGACAGGGGAGCTACAATGAGCAGTTCTTC.

The V call is TRBV6-2 or TRBV6-3, the J call TRBJ1-1; D is unclear. The CDR3 is 13 amino acids. CDR1 is MNHEY, CDR2 SVGEGT, per germline. V lost 5 bases, J lost 2 bases, and 9 bases lay in between. CDR3 bases: TGTGCCAGCAGTAACTATATAAACACTGAAGCTTTCTTT. Its translation is CASSNYINTEAFF.

The chain recombines TRBV6-2 or TRBV6-3 with TRBJ2-7; possibly TRBD1 for D (6 bases). In germline, CDR1 is MNHEY, CDR2 SVGEGT. The CDR3 totals 15 residues. V lost 0 bases to trimming and J lost 5 bases, with 14 bases between them. The CDR3 sequence: CASSYSIRGFHEQYF. The CDR3 DNA sequence: TGTGCCAGCAGTTACTCGATTAGGGGGTTCCACGAGCAGTACTTC.

This sequence joins TRBV6-1 and TRBJ1-2; D perhaps matches TRBD1 (5 bases). V was pared by 3 bases and J by 3 bases, with 8 bases between. CDR1 is MNHNS and CDR2 is SASEGT in the germline V gene. The CDR3 totals 13 residues. CDR3 nucleotides: TGTGCCAGCAGTGAGGACACGTACTATGGCTACACCTTC. Amino acids: CASSEDTYYGYTF.

This rearrangement joins TRBV10-1 to TRBJ1-1; 8 bases fit TRBD1. Germline loops: CDR1 WNHNN, CDR2 SYGVQD (reference sequence). The CDR3 consists of 13 residues. V lost 6 bases and J lost 2; bases outside the gene matches: 2. CDR3 region: CASRGQANTEAFF. The CDR3 DNA sequence: TGCGCCAGCAGGGGACAGGCAAACACTGAAGCTTTCTTT.

The rearrangement links TRBV19 to TRBJ1-1; a weak D match, TRBD1 (5 bases). The CDR3 has 14 residues. Germline V gene data show CDR1 as LNHDA and CDR2 as SQIVND (reference sequence). The germline V and J ends were trimmed by 3 bases and 1 base, with 9 bases remaining between them. The CDR3 loop reads CASSMPRANTEAFF. The CDR3 nucleotides read TGTGCCAGTAGTATGCCCAGGGCGAACACTGAAGCTTTCTTT.

V and J are TRBV7-2 and TRBJ1-4, with TRBD1 matching over 12 bases. CDR3 length: 17 amino acids. V lost 2 bases and J lost 7; bases outside the gene matches: 8. CDR1 SGHTA and CDR2 FQGNSA come from the germline V gene. The CDR3 bases are TGTGCCAGCAGCTTAACTGGGGGGACAGGGGGCTTTGAAAAACTGTTTTTT. This gives the protein CASSLTGGTGGFEKLFF.

V gene TRBV7-8 combines with J gene TRBJ1-5; D possibly corresponds to TRBD1 (6 bases). Germline V gene sequence: CDR1 SGHVS, CDR2 FQNEAQ. The CDR3 extends over 16 amino acids. V lost 1 base, J lost 8 bases, and 18 bases lay in between. The CDR3 sequence: CASSLGGHPRSEPQHF. Here the CDR3 DNA reads TGTGCCAGCAGCTTAGGGGGACACCCAAGGTCGGAGCCCCAGCATTTT.

This clone occurred once. The rearrangement joins TRBV28 to TRBJ1-2, with 7 bases aligning to TRBD1. CDR1 and CDR2 (germline): MDHEN, SYDVKM. With V trimmed by 2 bases and J by 5 bases, 2 bases remained unmatched. This CDR3 comprises 13 residues. The DNA for the CDR3 is TGTGCCAGCAGTTTAAGACAGGGTTATGGCTACACCTTC. It yields the protein CASSLRQGYGYTF.

The chain couples TRBV9 to TRBJ2-2; tentatively, D is TRBD1 (6 bases). The CDR3 consists of 16 residues. CDR1 is SGDLS, CDR2 YYNGEE, per germline. V shed 4 bases and J shed 5 bases, with 18 bases lying between them. Here the CDR3 reads CASSPSVGARTGELFF. As DNA, the CDR3 is TGTGCCAGCAGCCCGTCGGTGGGGGCAAGGACCGGGGAGCTGTTTTTT.

The rearrangement uses TRBV29-1 and TRBJ1-1, with 9 bases aligning to TRBD1. Germline trimming cut 6 bases from V and 2 bases from J; bases unmatched to any gene: 7. The CDR3 totals 14 residues. CDR1 and CDR2 (germline): SQVTM, ANQGSEA. The CDR3 spells CSVLQGAANTEAFF. CDR3 DNA sequence: TGCAGCGTCCTACAGGGGGCTGCTAACACTGAAGCTTTCTTT.

The rearrangement links TRBV6-5 to TRBJ1-2; 7 bases fit TRBD1. Germline V gene lookup returns CDR1 MNHEY and CDR2 SVGAGI. Trimming at V came to 5 bases and at J to 7 bases, leaving 10 bases not matched to a gene. The CDR3 loop spans 14 amino acids. The CDR3 region has the DNA TGTGCCAGCAGTCCCGGGACAGCTTCTGGTGGCTACACCTTC. Protein sequence: CASSPGTASGGYTF.

As concerns this clone: Additional DNA sequences in this sample encode the identical CDR3. The chain joins TRBV3-1 (or the pseudogene TRBV3-2) to TRBJ1-1, with unresolved D. This CDR3 is built from 12 residues. The V end lost 1 base, the J end lost 8 bases, and 8 bases lay between the germline ends. Germline V CDR1 and CDR2: LGHDT, YNNKEL (reference sequence). DNA for the CDR3: TGTGCCAGCAGCCAAGGAGCATTGGAAGCTTTCTTT. This gives the protein CASSQGALEAFF.

This clone was counted once. This chain connects TRBV12-3 or TRBV12-4 to TRBJ2-7; D gene ambiguous. The V end lost 5 bases, the J end lost 3 bases, and 5 bases lay between the germline ends. The CDR3 sequence is 11 residues long. The CDR3 protein is CASSPRYEQYF. The CDR3 DNA is TGTGCCAGCAGTCCCCGCTACGAGCAGTACTTC.

This chain links TRBV5-1 with TRBJ2-6; D is perhaps TRBD1 (5 bases). The CDR3 sequence is 17 residues long. CDR1 is SGHRS, CDR2 YFSETQ, per germline. Trimming left V 3 bases short and J 0 bases short, with 13 bases between. CDR3 nucleotides: TGCGCCAGCAGCTCAATCGCAGGGCTCTCTGGGGCCAACGTCCTGACTTTC. Protein: CASSSIAGLSGANVLTF.

V and J are TRBV15 and TRBJ2-7; possibly TRBD2 for D (5 bases). Deletions cut 4 bases from V and 0 bases from J, with 16 bases between. The CDR3 is 16 residues long. Germline assignment: CDR1 LNHNV and CDR2 YYDKDF (reference sequence). The CDR3 here is CATSTKTPGSSYEQYF. The DNA for the CDR3 is TGTGCCACCAGCACCAAGACGCCGGGGAGCTCCTACGAGCAGTACTTC.

V gene TRBV7-2 combines with J gene TRBJ1-6; possible D gene TRBD1, 5 bases. V lost 2 bases and J lost 10, with 9 bases in between. The CDR3 loop spans 13 amino acids. Looked up from germline, CDR1 is SGHTA and CDR2 is FQGNSA. CDR3 sequence (DNA): TGTGCCAGCAGCTTACAGGGATGGTCACCCCTCCACTTT. Its protein is CASSLQGWSPLHF.

This chain connects TRBV11-3 to TRBJ2-3, with D uncertain. CDR1 SGHNT and CDR2 YENEEA come from the germline V gene. V lost 1 base, J lost 2 bases, and 4 bases lay in between. The CDR3 runs 13 residues. CDR3 region: CASSLAHTDTQYF. The CDR3 coding sequence is TGTGCCAGCAGCTTAGCCCACACAGATACGCAGTATTTT. The complete variable domain, with remaining parts taken from reference TRBV11-3 and TRBJ2-3, reads EAGVVQSPRYKIIEKKQPVAFWCNPISGHNTLYWYLQNLGQGPELLIRYENEEAVDDSQLPKDRFSAERLKGVDSTLKIQPAELGDSAVYLCASSLAHTDTQYFGPGTRLTVL.

The gene calls are TRBV19 and TRBJ2-1, with 11 bases aligning to TRBD1. The trim removed 6 bases at V and 1 base at J, leaving 14 bases unmatched. Germline-derived CDR1 and CDR2 are LNHDA and SQIVND (reference sequence). The CDR3 contains 19 residues. The CDR3 loop reads CASRMTGTGGIISYNEQFF. The CDR3 DNA sequence: TGTGCCAGTAGGATGACCGGGACAGGGGGTATCATTTCCTACAATGAGCAGTTCTTC. Full variable domain (remainder filled in from reference TRBV19 and TRBJ2-1): DGGITQSPKYLFRKEGQNVTLSCEQNLNHDAMYWYRQDPGQGLRLIYYSQIVNDFQKGDIAEGYSVSREKKESFPLTVTSAQKNPTAFYLCASRMTGTGGIISYNEQFFGPGTRLTVL.

This chain uses TRBV9 with TRBJ2-3, with D perhaps TRBD2 (6 bases). The germline V gene has CDR1 SGDLS and CDR2 YYNGEE. The CDR3 runs to 19 residues. V lost 0 bases and J 2 bases, leaving 22 bases between the germline ends. The CDR3 sequence: CASSVVTPIPGEHTDTQYF. CDR3 nucleotides: TGTGCCAGCAGCGTAGTAACCCCAATACCGGGGGAGCACACAGATACGCAGTATTTT.

The CDR3 here is CASSIIDRVELGAQHF. The CDR3 DNA sequence: TGTGCCAGTAGTATAATTGACAGGGTTGAACTGGGAGCCCAGCATTTT. This sequence joins TRBV19 and TRBJ1-5; the match to TRBD1 covers 7 bases. Germline V lookup: CDR1 LNHDA, CDR2 SQIVND (reference sequence). CDR3 size: 16 residues. The trim removed 2 bases at V and 11 bases at J, leaving 15 bases unmatched.

The gene calls are TRBV24-1 and TRBJ1-5, with TRBD1 as a possible D gene (5 bases). Germline assignment: CDR1 KGHDR and CDR2 SFDVKD. Between the trimmed V and J ends, which lost 3 bases and 9 bases, there was a span of 8 bases. The CDR3 totals 12 residues. CDR3 in amino acids: CATSDRGGPQHF. The DNA of the CDR3 is TGTGCCACCAGTGATCGGGGGGGGCCCCAGCATTTT.

The chain combines TRBV12-3 or TRBV12-4 with TRBJ1-1; D ambiguous. The CDR3 totals 13 residues. The V gene lost 4 bases and the J gene lost 1 base, with 7 bases spanning the gap. CDR3 residues: CASSSLRNTEAFF. The CDR3 nucleotides are TGTGCCAGCAGTTCCCTAAGGAACACTGAAGCTTTCTTT.